Listed here are 5 T cell receptor beta chains from one sample, sequenced in a study of T cells in Graves' hyperthyroidism and ophthalmopathy. Regions amplified from RNA transcripts were the TCR beta CDR3 regions. The HTBI primer set was used in a first-round RT-PCR of the TCR CDR3. In TCRdb, the multiplex PCR reads were re-called with MiXCR into one record per CDR3 protein. The data show approximately 200,000 distinct CDR3 sequences, approximately 20% seen once. The sample consisted of blood. The receptors were sampled from a man aged 35 to 55 with Graves' hyperthyroidism.

Concerning this clonotype: A read error is possible here, since a much larger clone lies one base away. The chain carries TRBV10-3 and TRBJ1-1, with D perhaps TRBD1 (6 bases). In germline, CDR1 is ENHRY, CDR2 SYGVKD. The CDR3 runs 16 residues. V was shortened by 8 bases and J by 6 bases, with 25 bases between the two germline ends. CDR3 in DNA: TGTGCCATCTCCCCTGGAGAGGGGGAGTATGACGCTGAAGCTTTCTTT. It yields the protein CAISPGEGEYDAEAFF.

This clonotype has at least ten counts. The chain uses TRBV20-1 and TRBJ1-4; possible D gene TRBD1, 5 bases. The CDR3 extends over 13 amino acids. CDR1 DFQATT and CDR2 SNEGSKA come from the germline V gene (reference sequence). Trimming pared 3 bases from V and 8 bases from J, leaving 13 bases between. CDR3 sequence: CSASPGPGEKLFF. CDR3 DNA: TGCAGTGCTAGTCCAGGGCCGGGCGAAAAACTGTTTTTT.

The sample holds many counts of this clonotype. The V gene is TRBV15, the J gene TRBJ2-5; 14 bases are shared with TRBD2. V lost 6 bases to trimming and J lost 6 bases; unmatched junction nucleotides: 9. The CDR3 covers 16 residues. From germline, CDR1 is LNHNV and CDR2 YYDKDF (reference sequence). CDR3 DNA: TGTGCCACCAGTCCGCGACTAGCGGGGGGGGGAAAGACCCAGTACTTC. Residues: CATSPRLAGGGKTQYF. Supplemented by reference TRBV15 and TRBJ2-5, the full variable domain reads DAMVIQNPRYQVTQFGKPVTLSCSQTLNHNVMYWYQQKSSQAPKLLFHYYDKDFNNEADTPDNFQSRRPNTSFCFLDIRSPGLGDTAMYLCATSPRLAGGGKTQYFGPGTRLLVL.

This clonotype appeared many times. The chain employs TRBV6-2 or TRBV6-3 and TRBJ2-7; 8 nucleotides match TRBD2. Germline V gene data show CDR1 as MNHEY and CDR2 as SVGEGT. This CDR3 is built from 14 residues. The V segment lost 2 bases and the J segment 7 bases; nucleotides outside the gene matches: 7. In DNA, the CDR3 is TGTGCCAGCAGTTACGGGGGACTAGGAGGGGAGCAGTACTTC. Translation: CASSYGGLGGEQYF.

This clonotype was seen repeatedly, ten times or more. The V and J genes are TRBV20-1 and TRBJ2-5, with 8 positions matching TRBD2. The CDR3 runs to 14 residues. Germline loops: CDR1 DFQATT, CDR2 SNEGSKA (reference sequence). The junction had 8 bases not matched to a gene; V was cut back by 3 bases and J by 5 bases. In nucleotides, the CDR3 is TGCAGTGCTAGGCCCGGGACTAGGGGTGAGACCCAGTACTTC. Amino acids: CSARPGTRGETQYF.